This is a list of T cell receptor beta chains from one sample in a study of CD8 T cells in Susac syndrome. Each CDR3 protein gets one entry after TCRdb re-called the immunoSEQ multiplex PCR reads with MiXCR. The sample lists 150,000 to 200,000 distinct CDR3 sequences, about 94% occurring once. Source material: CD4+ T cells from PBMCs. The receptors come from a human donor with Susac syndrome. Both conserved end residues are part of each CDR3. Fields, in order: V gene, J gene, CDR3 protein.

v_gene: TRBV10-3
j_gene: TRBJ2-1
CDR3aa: CAISGPIPSSYNEQFF

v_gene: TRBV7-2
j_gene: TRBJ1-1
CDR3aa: CASSFGGRTEAFF

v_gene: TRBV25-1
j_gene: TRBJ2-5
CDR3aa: CASSEPYQETQYF

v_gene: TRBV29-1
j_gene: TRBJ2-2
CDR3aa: CSVGRGSNTGELFF

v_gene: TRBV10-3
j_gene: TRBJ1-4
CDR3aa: CAISEREEKLFF

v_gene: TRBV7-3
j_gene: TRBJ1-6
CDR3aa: CASSQDGTRHSPLHF

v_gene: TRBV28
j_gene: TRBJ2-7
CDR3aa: CASSLPPLRRDEQYF

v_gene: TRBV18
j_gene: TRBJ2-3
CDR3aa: CASSRDRLETDTQYF

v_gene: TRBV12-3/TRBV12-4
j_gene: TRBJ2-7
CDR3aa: CASGTRTTFSEQYF

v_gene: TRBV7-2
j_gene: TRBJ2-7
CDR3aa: CASSRASGYEQYF

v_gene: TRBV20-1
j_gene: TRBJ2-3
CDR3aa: CSARSGGFISTDTQYF

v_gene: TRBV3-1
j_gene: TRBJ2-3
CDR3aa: CASSQGLAGGRYTQYF

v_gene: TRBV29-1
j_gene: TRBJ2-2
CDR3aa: CSAQGQGKGNTGELFF

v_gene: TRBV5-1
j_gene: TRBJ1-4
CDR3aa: CASSSGATAATNEKLFF

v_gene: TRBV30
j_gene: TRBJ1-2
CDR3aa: CAWSVTVYGYTF

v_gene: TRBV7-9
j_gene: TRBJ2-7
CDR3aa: CASSFRGDSYEQYF

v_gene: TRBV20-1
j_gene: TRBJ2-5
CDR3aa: CSGLLQETQYF

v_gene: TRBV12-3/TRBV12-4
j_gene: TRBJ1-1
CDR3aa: CASSFSGKGTEAFF

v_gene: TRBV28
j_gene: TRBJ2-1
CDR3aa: CASSFVSSGSNEQFF

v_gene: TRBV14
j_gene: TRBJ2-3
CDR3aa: CASSQDRTVHGTDTQYF

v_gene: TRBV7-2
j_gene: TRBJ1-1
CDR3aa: CASSLFGAGNTEAFF

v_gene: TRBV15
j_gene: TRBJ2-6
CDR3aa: CATSRERRSSGANVLTF

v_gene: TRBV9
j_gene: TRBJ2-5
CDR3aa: CASGEGIGQETQYF

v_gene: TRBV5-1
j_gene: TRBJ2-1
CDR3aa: CASSLVAGGPEQFF

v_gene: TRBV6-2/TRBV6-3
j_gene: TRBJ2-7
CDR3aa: CASREGSSYEQYF

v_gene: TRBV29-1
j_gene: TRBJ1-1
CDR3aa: CSVLGTANTEAFF

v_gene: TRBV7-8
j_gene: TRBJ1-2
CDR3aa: CASSLARQDYGYTF

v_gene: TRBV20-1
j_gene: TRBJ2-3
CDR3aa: CSASRVPIGGTQYF

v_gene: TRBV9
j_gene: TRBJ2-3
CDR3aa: CASSVGSAGAADTQYF

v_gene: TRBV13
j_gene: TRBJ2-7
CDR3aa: CASSLGTGGSYEQYF

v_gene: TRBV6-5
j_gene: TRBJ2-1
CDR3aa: CASSLLDEQFF

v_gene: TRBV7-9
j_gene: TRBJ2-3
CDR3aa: CASSRSTWREYADTQYF

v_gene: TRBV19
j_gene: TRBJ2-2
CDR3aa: CASSMSDTGELFF

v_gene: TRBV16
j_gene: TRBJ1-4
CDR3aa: CASSLQWGSNEKLFF

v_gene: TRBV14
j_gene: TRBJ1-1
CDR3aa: CASSQRPPRDTEAFF

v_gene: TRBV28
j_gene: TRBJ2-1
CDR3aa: CASSPLKLAVRIPSYNEQFF

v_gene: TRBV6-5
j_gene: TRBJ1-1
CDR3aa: CASSRLRGDTEAFF

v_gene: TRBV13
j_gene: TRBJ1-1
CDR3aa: CASSRGQRVTEAFF

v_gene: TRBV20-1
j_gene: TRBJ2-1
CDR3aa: CSASRGSGSNEQFF

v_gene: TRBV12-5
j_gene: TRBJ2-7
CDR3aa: CASQVGGLPYEQYF

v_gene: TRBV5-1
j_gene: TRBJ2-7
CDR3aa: CASSRTGTTYEQYF

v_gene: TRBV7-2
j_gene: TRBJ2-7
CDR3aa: CASSEGGSGGYYEQYF

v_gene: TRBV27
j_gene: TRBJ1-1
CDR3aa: CASSPPGQGLTEAFF

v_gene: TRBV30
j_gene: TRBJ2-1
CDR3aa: CAWSPGIDEQFF

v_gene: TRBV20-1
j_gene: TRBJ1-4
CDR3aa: CSASSTGEDEKLFF

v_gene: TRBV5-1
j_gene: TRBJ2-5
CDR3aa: CASSLTPAETQYF

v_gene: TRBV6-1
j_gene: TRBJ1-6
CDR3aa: CASTRITSSPLHF

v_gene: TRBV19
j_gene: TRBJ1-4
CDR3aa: CASRGRGPNEKLFF

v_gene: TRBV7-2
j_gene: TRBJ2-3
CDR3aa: CASSFGDSLEVRTDTQYF

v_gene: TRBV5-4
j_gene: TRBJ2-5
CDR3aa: CASSSDGFQETQYF

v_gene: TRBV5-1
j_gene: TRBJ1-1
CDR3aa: CASSLAPLAEAFF

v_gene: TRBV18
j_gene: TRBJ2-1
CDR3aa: CASSPDRGNTMNNEQFF

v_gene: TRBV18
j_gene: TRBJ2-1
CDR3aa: CASSPIAGGRNEQFF

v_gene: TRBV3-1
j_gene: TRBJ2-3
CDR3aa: CASSPGDGFTDTQYF

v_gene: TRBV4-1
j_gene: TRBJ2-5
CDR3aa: CASRRDFQETQYF

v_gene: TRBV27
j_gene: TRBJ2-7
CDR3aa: CASSRHLSYEQYF

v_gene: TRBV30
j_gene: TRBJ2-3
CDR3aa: CAWVSRLAGGWDTQYF